The clone carrying this TCR beta chain occurred a few times. Sequencing was performed with immunoSEQ multiplex PCR; in TCRdb, only in-frame clones are kept and a portion is missing. The sample holds 45,000 to 65,000 clones, around four fifths seen once. The data derive from a study of blood T cell repertoires in COVID-19. At the level of the study: Some COVID-19 samples were acute and others convalescent; all came from the United States, Italy and Spain. PBMCs, B-cell-depleted T cells, or T cells provided the cDNA or gDNA that made up the material.

With 5 bases removed from V and 4 bases from J, the gap between germline ends came to 14 bases. This CDR3 has 14 residues. CDR1 is SGHTA and CDR2 is FQGNSA in the germline V gene. The material sequenced was peripheral blood. The source of this sequence is a man in his sixties or seventies with active COVID-19. This rearrangement joins TRBV7-2 to TRBJ1-2; D possibly corresponds to TRBD1 (6 bases). The CDR3 DNA reads TGTGCCAGCAGCCGGAACAGGGTATTCTATGGCTACACCTTC. Translation: CASSRNRVFYGYTF.